The clone carrying this T cell receptor beta chain showed up just once. This sample is part of a study of blood T cell repertoires in COVID-19. The overall study: Italy, Spain and the United States were the sources of the convalescent and acute COVID-19 samples. PBMCs, B-cell-depleted T cells, or T cells provided the cDNA or gDNA that made up the material.

CDR1 is LGHDT and CDR2 is YNNKEL in the germline V gene (reference sequence). The CDR3 covers 15 residues. The trim removed 4 bases at V and 4 bases at J, leaving 8 bases unmatched. As originally analysed: It was from reference gene primer amplification that nucleated cell counts were estimated. The repertoire was sequenced with immunoSEQ multiplex PCR; TCRdb's copy has only in-frame clones and lacks some. V and J calls and clone size follow that table, whereas D and trimming were derived from the DNA. Of about 53,000 clones in the sample, roughly 85% were seen once. The chain uses TRBV3-1 (or the pseudogene TRBV3-2) and TRBJ1-2; 8 nucleotides line up with TRBD1. This clonotype originated in an elderly man with acute or convalescent COVID-19. Sequenced material: peripheral blood. The CDR3 region is CASSPYRTGFYGYTF. In nucleotides, the CDR3 is TGTGCCAGCAGCCCCTATAGGACAGGGTTCTATGGCTACACCTTC.